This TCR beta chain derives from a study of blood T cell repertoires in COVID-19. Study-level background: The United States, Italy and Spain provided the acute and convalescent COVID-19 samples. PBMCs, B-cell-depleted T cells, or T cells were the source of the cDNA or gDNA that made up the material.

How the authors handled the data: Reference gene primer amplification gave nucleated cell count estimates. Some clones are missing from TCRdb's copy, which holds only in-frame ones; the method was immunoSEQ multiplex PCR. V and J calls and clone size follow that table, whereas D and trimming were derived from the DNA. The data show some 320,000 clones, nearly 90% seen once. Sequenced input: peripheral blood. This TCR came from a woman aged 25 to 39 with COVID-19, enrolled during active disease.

The CDR3 nucleotides read TGTGCCAGCTCATTGGTACAGGGTACCAACTATGGCTACACCTTC. Encoded protein: CASSLVQGTNYGYTF. The J gene is TRBJ1-2, the V gene TRBV18; a possible D gene is TRBD1 (6 bases). Germline V gene data show CDR1 as KGHSH and CDR2 as LQKENI. Trimming removed 5 bases from V and 2 bases from J, with 15 bases in between. The CDR3 covers 15 residues.